These 21 T cell receptor beta chains share one sample of origin, sequenced in a study of blood T cell repertoires in COVID-19. The protocol was immunoSEQ multiplex PCR, while the TCRdb copy is restricted to in-frame clones and leaves out a portion. The data hold approximately 250,000 clones, with 83% observed a single time. The sequenced sample was peripheral blood. The receptors stem from a woman between 50 and 59 years old with acute or convalescent COVID-19.

This clone was found a few times. The chain recombines TRBV5-1 with TRBJ2-2; tentatively, D is TRBD1 (7 bases). V lost 1 base to trimming and J lost 6 bases, with 13 bases between them. Germline assignment: CDR1 SGHRS and CDR2 YFSETQ. This CDR3 is 15 amino acids long. The CDR3 coding sequence is TGCGCCAGCAGCTTGCTGGAGGGGGCGGCCGGGGAGCTGTTTTTT. Amino acids: CASSLLEGAAGELFF.

This chain joins TRBV16 and TRBJ2-7; TRBD2 is a possible D gene (6 bases). Trimming shortened V by 1 base and J by 7 bases, and 23 bases separated the two germline ends. The CDR3 is 17 amino acids. Germline V gene data show CDR1 as KGHSY and CDR2 as FQNENV. The CDR3 DNA is TGTGCCAGCAGCCAATATGGTGCTAGCGCGATCCTGGGAGAGCAGTACTTC. Translation: CASSQYGASAILGEQYF.

The J gene is TRBJ2-7, the V gene TRBV19; D might be TRBD1 (6 bases). Looked up from germline, CDR1 is LNHDA and CDR2 is SQIVND (reference sequence). The ends were cut back, 5 bases at V and 3 bases at J, with 17 bases in the middle. This CDR3 contains 15 residues. CDR3 nucleotides: TGTGCCAGTAGTCTACAGGGAACCAGGAACTACGAGCAGTACTTC. This sequence encodes CASSLQGTRNYEQYF.

The chain has TRBV19 and TRBJ1-5; unclear D gene. The germline V gene has CDR1 LNHDA and CDR2 SQIVND (reference sequence). This CDR3 contains 15 residues. The V end was cut by 3 bases, the J end by 7 bases, with 16 bases between. CDR3 coding DNA: TGTGCCAGTAGTATGGGAGGCGCCATAAGGCAGCCCCAGCATTTT. The encoded protein is CASSMGGAIRQPQHF.

This clone was detected only once. The chain combines TRBV6-2 or TRBV6-3 with TRBJ2-2, with 7 bases that match TRBD1. The CDR3 loop spans 15 amino acids. V gave up 3 bases and J gave up 9 bases; unmatched junction bases: 10. The germline gives CDR1 MNHEY, CDR2 SVGEGT. CDR3 region: CASSYGLGQARELFF. The CDR3 nucleotides are TGTGCCAGCAGTTATGGGCTTGGACAGGCCCGGGAGCTGTTTTTT.

This chain connects TRBV5-1 to TRBJ1-2, with 9 bases that match TRBD1. V gave up 0 bases and J gave up 4 bases; unmatched junction bases: 7. This CDR3 has 16 amino acids. CDR1 is SGHRS, CDR2 YFSETQ, per germline. CDR3 in DNA: TGCGCCAGCAGCTTGGAACAGGGGGCGCAGGGCTATGGCTACACCTTC. Residues: CASSLEQGAQGYGYTF.

The CDR3: CASSDTRQGGQPQHF. CDR3 nucleotides: TGTGCCAGCAGCGATACCAGACAGGGTGGTCAGCCCCAGCATTTT. The chain joins TRBV6-5 to TRBJ1-5, with 7 bases identical to TRBD1. Trimming took 6 bases from V and 6 from J; bases not matched to a gene: 11. Germline V lookup: CDR1 MNHEY, CDR2 SVGAGI. The CDR3 spans 15 residues.

CDR3: CSAGQWGNGYTF. CDR3 sequence (DNA): TGCAGCGCAGGACAGTGGGGCAATGGCTACACCTTC. V usage is TRBV29-1 and J usage is TRBJ1-2, with D possibly TRBD1 on 6 matching bases. V lost 7 bases and J 6 bases, leaving 15 bases between the germline ends. The CDR3 runs to 12 residues. Per the germline V gene, CDR1 is SQVTM and CDR2 is ANQGSEA.

The chain joins TRBV7-2 to TRBJ2-5; TRBD1 might be the D (5 bases). This CDR3 region has 14 residues. Trimming removed 1 base at V and 5 bases at J, with 11 bases between. The germline V gene encodes CDR1 SGHTA and CDR2 FQGNSA. The CDR3 region is CASSLVVQVETQYF. The CDR3 DNA reads TGTGCCAGCAGCTTAGTGGTACAGGTTGAGACCCAGTACTTC. The complete variable domain, with remaining parts taken from reference TRBV7-2 and TRBJ2-5, reads GAGVSQSPSNKVTEKGKDVELRCDPISGHTALYWYRQSLGQGLEFLIYFQGNSAPDKSGLPSDRFSAERTGGSVSTLTIQRTQQEDSAVYLCASSLVVQVETQYFGPGTRLLVL.

This rearrangement joins TRBV11-2 to TRBJ2-4; possibly TRBD1 for D (6 bases). The CDR3 covers 17 residues. Germline CDR1 is SGHAT and CDR2 is FQNNGV. V lost 0 bases and J lost 0, with 12 bases in between. CDR3 coding DNA: TGTGCCAGCAGCTTAGATCCGGGACAAATAGCCAAAAACATTCAGTACTTC. Its protein is CASSLDPGQIAKNIQYF. The full variable domain, with the rest looked up from reference TRBV11-2 and TRBJ2-4, is EAGVAQSPRYKIIEKRQSVAFWCNPISGHATLYWYQQILGQGPKLLIQFQNNGVVDDSQLPKDRFSAERLKGVDSTLKIQPAKLEDSAVYLCASSLDPGQIAKNIQYFGAGTRLSVL.

This clone was detected a few times. This chain joins TRBV6-2 or TRBV6-3 and TRBJ2-7, with a possible D match to TRBD1 (6 bases). This CDR3 is 13 amino acids long. Germline loops: CDR1 MNHEY, CDR2 SVGEGT. The V and J ends lost 6 bases and 6 bases respectively, with 15 bases between them. The CDR3 loop reads CASSHTGHSEQYF. The CDR3 DNA is TGTGCCAGCAGCCATACAGGGCACTCCGAGCAGTACTTC.

V gene TRBV11-2 combines with J gene TRBJ1-2, with D perhaps matching TRBD1 (6 bases). Per germline, CDR1 SGHAT and CDR2 FQNNGV. Trimming took off 0 bases at V and 7 bases at J, with 12 bases between the two ends. The CDR3 is 14 residues long. CDR3: CASSLEARGSGYTF. In DNA, the CDR3 is TGTGCCAGCAGCTTAGAGGCCAGGGGTTCTGGCTACACCTTC.

The chain employs TRBV6-1 and TRBJ2-7; D gene ambiguous. The germline V and J ends were trimmed by 2 bases and 4 bases, with 6 bases remaining between them. This CDR3 has 12 amino acids. Germline values: CDR1 MNHNS, CDR2 SASEGT. CDR3: CASSERYYEQYF. The CDR3 DNA follows: TGTGCCAGCAGTGAACGTTATTACGAGCAGTACTTC.

This chain connects TRBV6-5 to TRBJ1-2; tentative D call: TRBD1 (6 bases). V lost 4 bases, J lost 8 bases, and 11 bases lay in between. This CDR3 contains 12 residues. The V gene's germline CDR1 is MNHEY and CDR2 SVGAGI. CDR3 residues: CASSFRGGGYTF. CDR3 DNA sequence: TGTGCCAGCAGTTTCAGGGGCGGGGGCTACACCTTC.

V and J are TRBV28 and TRBJ1-6, with a possible D match to TRBD1 (5 bases). This CDR3 region has 12 residues. Germline loops: CDR1 MDHEN, CDR2 SYDVKM. V was cut by 7 bases and J by 10 bases, with 11 bases left in between. The CDR3 sequence: CASTLGGSPLHF. The CDR3 DNA reads TGTGCCAGCACCTTGGGGGGGTCACCCCTCCACTTT.

This sequence joins TRBV5-5 and TRBJ2-3, with D uncertain. The CDR3 is made up of 15 amino acids. The germline gives CDR1 SGHKS, CDR2 YYEKEE (reference sequence). V lost 6 bases and J lost 1, with 15 bases in between. CDR3 sequence: CASTRFAFGTDTQYF. DNA for the CDR3: TGTGCCAGCACTCGGTTCGCGTTCGGCACAGATACGCAGTATTTT.

The chain is built from TRBV4-3 and TRBJ1-1; the D is unclear. Per germline, CDR1 LGHNA and CDR2 YSLEER. This CDR3 is built from 14 residues. The germline V and J ends were trimmed by 2 bases and 4 bases, with 11 bases remaining between them. DNA of the CDR3: TGCGCCAGCAGCCAACTCTCGGGAGGCACTGAAGCTTTCTTT. This gives the protein CASSQLSGGTEAFF.

J is TRBJ2-7 and V is TRBV18, with 9 bases lining up with TRBD1. Germline lookup yields CDR1 KGHSH and CDR2 LQKENI. Trimming cost V 2 bases and J 4 bases; bases outside gene matches: 3. The CDR3 extends over 14 amino acids. CDR3 coding DNA: TGTGCCAGCTCACCAACCGGACAGGGGTACGAGCAGTACTTC. Translated: CASSPTGQGYEQYF. Full variable domain (outside the CDR3, taken from reference TRBV18 and TRBJ2-7): NAGVMQNPRHLVRRRGQEARLRCSPMKGHSHVYWYRQLPEEGLKFMVYLQKENIIDESGMPKERFSAEFPKEGPSILRIQQVVRGDSAAYFCASSPTGQGYEQYFGPGTRLTVT.

The V call is TRBV18, the J call TRBJ2-7, with a tentative D call TRBD2 (5 bases). Per germline, CDR1 KGHSH and CDR2 LQKENI. V was shortened by 5 bases and J by 3 bases, with 11 bases between the two germline ends. The CDR3 sequence is 13 residues long. CDR3 coding DNA: TGTGCCAGCTCATCGACCGGGAACTACGAGCAGTACTTC. It encodes CASSSTGNYEQYF.

The rearrangement joins TRBV28 to TRBJ1-5; TRBD1 matches 11 bases. Germline lookup yields CDR1 MDHEN and CDR2 SYDVKM. This CDR3 spans 14 amino acids. The ends lost 6 bases at V and 6 bases at J; junction bases unmatched: 4. The DNA for the CDR3 is TGTGCCAGCAGCCTCGGACAGGGGGCTCAGCCCCAGCATTTT. Encoded protein: CASSLGQGAQPQHF.

This clone occurred a few times. Different DNA sequences within this sample yield the same CDR3. This chain uses TRBV29-1 with TRBJ1-1; 10 positions match TRBD1. Germline CDR1 and CDR2: SQVTM and ANQGSEA. Trimming at V came to 6 bases and at J to 8 bases, leaving 3 bases not matched to a gene. The CDR3 extends over 11 amino acids. The chain's CDR3 is CSVGTGAEAFF. The CDR3 DNA reads TGCAGCGTAGGGACAGGGGCGGAAGCTTTCTTT.